The 2 T cell receptor beta chains given below trace back to one sample, sequenced in a study of T cell responses to AZD1222 COVID-19 vaccine. The assay was immunoSEQ multiplex PCR, and TCRdb's table has in-frame clones only and misses some. The profile shows some 100,000 clones, roughly 89% of them singletons. The sequenced sample was peripheral blood, obtained on day 0 of AZD1222 vaccination. The origin of the receptors is an adult in good health.

The chain links TRBV30 to TRBJ1-2; possibly TRBD1 for D (6 bases). This CDR3 spans 14 amino acids. V was clipped by 0 bases and J by 3 bases, with 11 bases between them. Germline V gene lookup returns CDR1 GTSNPN and CDR2 SVGIG (reference sequence). CDR3 coding DNA: TGTGCCTGGAGTGTCCCTCAGGGGTACTATGGCTACACCTTC. This gives the protein CAWSVPQGYYGYTF.

In this sample, this clone turned up once. The rearrangement uses TRBV13 and TRBJ2-7, with a tentative D call TRBD2 (5 bases). The germline V and J ends were trimmed by 6 bases and 5 bases, with 8 bases remaining between them. From germline, CDR1 is PRHDT and CDR2 FYEKMQ (reference sequence). The CDR3 sequence is 11 residues long. CDR3 sequence reads: CASSLAHEQYF. The CDR3 coding sequence is TGTGCCAGCAGTCTAGCCCACGAGCAGTACTTC. Looking up the rest from reference TRBV13 and TRBJ2-7 gives the full variable domain: AAGVIQSPRHLIKEKRETATLKCYPIPRHDTVYWYQQGPGQDPQFLISFYEKMQSDKGSIPDRFSAQQFSDYHSELNMSSLELGDSALYFCASSLAHEQYFGPGTRLTVT.